The rows below give T cell receptor beta chains drawn from one sample of a study of vaccination effects on CD4 cells after COVID-19. TCRdb keeps only in-frame clones here, not all; method: immunoSEQ multiplex PCR. The table lists around 25,000 clones, more than 70% of them singletons. Their antigens are not known. The sample consisted of CD4+ T cells from PBMCs cultured with HCoV-NL63 spike peptides, taken before COVID-19 vaccination. The receptors were sampled from a human donor who received a COVID-19 vaccine. Each CDR3 is given with its conserved first and last residue. A D gene is named only where the DNA matches it firmly. The size field is filled for only some rows; it gives once, few, many or a size class.

d_gene: TRBD2
v_gene: TRBV11-2
j_gene: TRBJ2-1
abundance: -
CDR3nt: TGTGCCAGCAGGAAGGGACTAGAGCGTCTCAATGAGCAGTTCTTC
CDR3aa: CASRKGLERLNEQFF

d_gene: -
v_gene: TRBV15
j_gene: TRBJ1-5
abundance: -
CDR3nt: TGTGCCACCAGCAGAGATCTTGCTGGCCTACCCCAGCATTTT
CDR3aa: CATSRDLAGLPQHF

d_gene: TRBD1
v_gene: TRBV3-1/TRBV3-2
j_gene: TRBJ1-1
abundance: -
CDR3nt: TGTGCCAGCAGCCCCGGGACAGGGGATCTCGGTACTGAAGCTTTCTTT
CDR3aa: CASSPGTGDLGTEAFF

d_gene: TRBD1
v_gene: TRBV6-5
j_gene: TRBJ1-1
abundance: -
CDR3nt: TGTGCCAGCAGACCTGGGACAGCTGAAGCTTTCTTT
CDR3aa: CASRPGTAEAFF

d_gene: TRBD1
v_gene: TRBV30
j_gene: TRBJ1-2
abundance: -
CDR3nt: TGTGCCTGGAGGGCCCCATTGGGTCAGGGGGCCCGTGGCTACACCTTC
CDR3aa: CAWRAPLGQGARGYTF

d_gene: -
v_gene: TRBV30
j_gene: TRBJ1-2
abundance: once
CDR3nt: TGTGCCTGGAGTAGGCAGAATGGTGGCTACACCTTC
CDR3aa: CAWSRQNGGYTF

d_gene: -
v_gene: TRBV16
j_gene: TRBJ1-4
abundance: -
CDR3nt: TGTGCCAGCAGCCAAAGCCAGGGCCTTCCAACTAATGAAAAACTATTTTTT
CDR3aa: CASSQSQGLPTNEKLFF

d_gene: TRBD1
v_gene: TRBV18
j_gene: TRBJ2-1
abundance: -
CDR3nt: TGTGCCAGCTCACCCCTAGACAGGGCAAAGGGACGCGATGAGCAGTTCTTC
CDR3aa: CASSPLDRAKGRDEQFF

d_gene: -
v_gene: TRBV18
j_gene: TRBJ1-5
abundance: -
CDR3nt: TGTGCCAGCTCACCCGATCGCAATCAGCCCCAGCATTTT
CDR3aa: CASSPDRNQPQHF

d_gene: -
v_gene: TRBV29-1
j_gene: TRBJ1-5
abundance: -
CDR3nt: TGCAGCGTTGAAGAGCTGGAGGGTCAGCCCCAGCATTTT
CDR3aa: CSVEELEGQPQHF

d_gene: -
v_gene: TRBV2
j_gene: TRBJ1-5
abundance: -
CDR3nt: TGTGCCAGCACCCTAGGGGCACGGAGCAATCAGCCCCAGCATTTT
CDR3aa: CASTLGARSNQPQHF

d_gene: TRBD1
v_gene: TRBV19
j_gene: TRBJ1-2
abundance: once
CDR3nt: TGTGCCAGTAGCACAGGGGAATATGGCTACACCTTC
CDR3aa: CASSTGEYGYTF

d_gene: -
v_gene: TRBV10-2
j_gene: TRBJ2-1
abundance: -
CDR3nt: TGCGCCTCCCAGGGGAACTCCGATGAGCAGTTCTTC
CDR3aa: CASQGNSDEQFF

d_gene: TRBD2
v_gene: TRBV11-2
j_gene: TRBJ2-7
abundance: few
CDR3nt: TGTGCCAGCAGCTTAGGGTCTCGCGGGGGGGCCTACGAGCAGTACTTC
CDR3aa: CASSLGSRGGAYEQYF

d_gene: -
v_gene: TRBV18
j_gene: TRBJ2-1
abundance: -
CDR3nt: TGTGCCAGCTCTATGCTGGGGGACTGGATGGATGAGCAGTTCTTC
CDR3aa: CASSMLGDWMDEQFF

d_gene: -
v_gene: TRBV3-1/TRBV3-2
j_gene: TRBJ2-3
abundance: -
CDR3nt: TGTGCCAGCAGCCACCCAGGGGACCCCACAGATACGCAGTATTTT
CDR3aa: CASSHPGDPTDTQYF

d_gene: TRBD1
v_gene: TRBV10-3
j_gene: TRBJ1-2
abundance: -
CDR3nt: TGTGCCATCAGTGAAGATAAAATCCCGAGACAGGGGATTCTGAGTGGCTACACCTTC
CDR3aa: CAISEDKIPRQGILSGYTF

d_gene: -
v_gene: TRBV21-1
j_gene: TRBJ2-3
abundance: -
CDR3nt: TGTGCCAGCAGCAAAGTTCAGGGGAAAGCAGATACGCAGTATTTT
CDR3aa: CASSKVQGKADTQYF

d_gene: -
v_gene: TRBV19
j_gene: TRBJ1-2
abundance: -
CDR3nt: TGTGCCAGTAGTCGGCCAGAGACAAACTATGGCTACACCTTC
CDR3aa: CASSRPETNYGYTF

d_gene: TRBD1
v_gene: TRBV11-2
j_gene: TRBJ1-4
abundance: -
CDR3nt: TGTGCCAGCAGCCGGGACAGGGGAAGAGAAAAACTGTTTTTT
CDR3aa: CASSRDRGREKLFF

d_gene: TRBD1
v_gene: TRBV29-1
j_gene: TRBJ2-1
abundance: -
CDR3nt: TGCAGCGTCGACAGGGGGCTGGGCAATGAGCAGTTCTTC
CDR3aa: CSVDRGLGNEQFF

d_gene: -
v_gene: TRBV20-1
j_gene: TRBJ2-1
abundance: -
CDR3nt: TGCAGTGCCATTAGTAGTCCACAGTTCTTC
CDR3aa: CSAISSPQFF

d_gene: TRBD1
v_gene: TRBV11-2
j_gene: TRBJ1-2
abundance: -
CDR3nt: TGTGCCAGCAGCGGGCGACAGGGGAACTATGGCTACACCTTC
CDR3aa: CASSGRQGNYGYTF

d_gene: -
v_gene: TRBV5-5
j_gene: TRBJ2-3
abundance: -
CDR3nt: TGTGCCAGCAGCTTGGTAGGGGTCCCAGATACGCAGTATTTT
CDR3aa: CASSLVGVPDTQYF

d_gene: -
v_gene: TRBV5-1
j_gene: TRBJ1-1
abundance: -
CDR3nt: TGCGCCAGCAGCTTGGTACTGGGAGGAGGAGCTTTCTTT
CDR3aa: CASSLVLGGGAFF

d_gene: -
v_gene: TRBV11-2
j_gene: TRBJ2-2
abundance: -
CDR3nt: TGTGCCAGCAGCTTAAGCGGGACAATCACCGGGGAGCTGTTTTTT
CDR3aa: CASSLSGTITGELFF

d_gene: -
v_gene: TRBV6-5
j_gene: TRBJ2-7
abundance: few
CDR3nt: TGTGCCAGCAGTTACGCGGGGTCATACTACGAGCAGTACTTC
CDR3aa: CASSYAGSYYEQYF